These 12 T cell receptor beta chains share one sample of origin, sequenced in a study of cytomegalovirus exposure and HLA in healthy donors. Amplification used 60 Vbeta primers and 13 Jbeta primers. The method was immunoSEQ multiplex PCR; TCRdb's version includes in-frame clones alone and lacks a portion of them. The sample carries about 160,000 clones, 82% recorded once. Sequencing was done on a sample of PBMCs. These receptors originate from a man in his forties or fifties in good health and CMV-seropositive.

This chain connects TRBV5-1 to TRBJ2-5; 8 nucleotides match TRBD2. V trimming: 0 bases; J trimming: 9 bases; junction bases outside the gene matches: 13. Germline lookup yields CDR1 SGHRS and CDR2 YFSETQ. This CDR3 region has 16 residues. CDR3 nucleotide sequence: TGCGCCAGCAGCTTGGGAGGTGTTAGCGGGATGGGGGCCCAGTACTTC. Translating it yields CASSLGGVSGMGAQYF.

The chain combines TRBV5-6 with TRBJ2-3, with D possibly TRBD2 on 5 matching bases. V was trimmed by 0 bases and J by 2 bases, leaving 16 bases between them. The CDR3 has 17 residues. Germline V gene lookup returns CDR1 SGHDT and CDR2 YYEEEE. CDR3 loop: CASSLAEGTTLTDTQYF. CDR3 DNA: TGTGCCAGCAGCTTGGCCGAGGGTACAACTCTCACAGATACGCAGTATTTT.

The chain has TRBV29-1 and TRBJ1-2; TRBD1 matches at 7 bases. Germline V gene sequence: CDR1 SQVTM, CDR2 ANQGSEA. The CDR3 consists of 14 residues. The V gene end was trimmed by 1 base and the J gene end by 5 bases; junction bases not matched to a gene: 7. CDR3 coding DNA: TGCAGCGTTGAAGGGCAGGGGGATGGGTATGGCTACACCTTC. This gives the protein CSVEGQGDGYGYTF.

The gene calls are TRBV4-1 and TRBJ2-1; 14 bases are shared with TRBD2. Germline values: CDR1 MGHRA, CDR2 YSYEKL. The trim removed 1 base at V and 10 bases at J, leaving 6 bases unmatched. CDR3 length: 16 amino acids. CDR3 DNA sequence: TGCGCCAGCAGCCAAGTTCGGACTAGCGGGGGGCAAGAGCAGTTCTTC. This encodes CASSQVRTSGGQEQFF.

The CDR3 reads CAWSVQDDTEAFF. The CDR3 DNA reads TGTGCCTGGAGTGTACAGGACGACACTGAAGCTTTCTTT. The rearrangement uses TRBV30 and TRBJ1-1; D perhaps matches TRBD1 (5 bases). The V and J ends lost 0 bases and 3 bases respectively, with 8 bases between them. The CDR3 has 13 amino acids. CDR1 is GTSNPN, CDR2 SVGIG, per germline (reference sequence). Together with reference TRBV30 and TRBJ1-1, the CDR3 gives the full variable domain: SQTIHQWPATLVQPVGSPLSLECTVEGTSNPNLYWYRQAAGRGLQLLFYSVGIGQISSEVPQNLSASRPQDRQFILSSKKLLLSDSGFYLCAWSVQDDTEAFFGQGTRLTVV.

The chain recombines TRBV6-1 with TRBJ1-1, with a possible D match to TRBD1 (5 bases). The CDR3 consists of 13 residues. Germline V gene data show CDR1 as MNHNS and CDR2 as SASEGT. V was cut by 6 bases and J by 2 bases, with 10 bases left in between. The CDR3 protein is CASRPQGNTEAFF. In nucleotides, the CDR3 is TGTGCCAGCAGGCCCCAGGGAAACACTGAAGCTTTCTTT.

The chain couples TRBV5-1 to TRBJ2-1; 9 bases match TRBD2. CDR1 SGHRS and CDR2 YFSETQ come from the germline V gene. V was pared by 1 base and J by 2 bases, with 7 bases of the junction left unmatched. CDR3 length: 17 residues. The CDR3 bases are TGCGCCAGCAGCTTGACTTCTAGCGGGAACCCCTACAATGAGCAGTTCTTC. Amino acids: CASSLTSSGNPYNEQFF. The whole variable domain, filled in from reference TRBV5-1 and TRBJ2-1, reads KAGVTQTPRYLIKTRGQQVTLSCSPISGHRSVSWYQQTPGQGLQFLFEYFSETQRNKGNFPGRFSGRQFSNSRSEMNVSTLELGDSALYLCASSLTSSGNPYNEQFFGPGTRLTVL.

The genes are TRBV14 and TRBJ1-5; TRBD1 matches at 8 bases. CDR3 length equals 14 residues. Germline trimming cut 1 base from V and 9 bases from J; bases unmatched to any gene: 5. Germline V gene lookup returns CDR1 SGHDN and CDR2 FVKESK. The CDR3 bases are TGTGCCAGCAGCCAAGCCTTAGGACAGGGGCCCCAGCATTTT. It codes for CASSQALGQGPQHF.

The chain joins TRBV5-1 to TRBJ1-2; TRBD1 is a possible D gene (6 bases). In germline, CDR1 is SGHRS, CDR2 YFSETQ. The CDR3 is 13 residues long. Trimming shortened V by 4 bases and J by 4 bases, and 11 bases separated the two germline ends. Here the CDR3 DNA reads TGCGCCAGCAGCCCCAGGGGACCCTATGGCTACACCTTC. Amino acid sequence: CASSPRGPYGYTF.

Regarding this clone: The same CDR3 can be traced to other DNA sequences in this sample. The chain joins TRBV19 to TRBJ2-7; tentatively, D is TRBD1 (6 bases). The CDR3 loop spans 15 amino acids. Germline CDR1 reads LNHDA; CDR2 reads SQIVND (reference sequence). V lost 7 bases and J lost 4, with 20 bases in between. DNA for the CDR3: TGTGCCAGTAAGGCAGGGGTGGGGTCGGGTTACGAGCAGTACTTC. Its protein is CASKAGVGSGYEQYF.

The J gene is TRBJ1-5, the V gene TRBV9, with a weak D call TRBD1 (5 bases). Looked up from germline, CDR1 is SGDLS and CDR2 is YYNGEE. The CDR3 has 15 amino acids. V was clipped by 0 bases and J by 5 bases, with 12 bases between them. CDR3 residues: CASSVGQQADQPQHF. The CDR3 nucleotides read TGTGCCAGCAGCGTAGGACAACAGGCCGATCAGCCCCAGCATTTT.

The rearrangement joins TRBV4-3 to TRBJ2-6; possible D gene TRBD1, 5 bases. The CDR3 runs to 20 residues. Germline loops: CDR1 LGHNA, CDR2 YSLEER. V shed 2 bases and J shed 0 bases, with 20 bases lying between them. The DNA of the CDR3 is TGCGCCAGCAGCCAAAGGGCCTCAGGGTATTTAGGCTCTGGGGCCAACGTCCTGACTTTC. It yields the protein CASSQRASGYLGSGANVLTF.